The clone carrying this T cell receptor beta chain has a handful of counts. Antigen unknown. This record belongs to a study of cytomegalovirus exposure and HLA in healthy donors. Study findings and constraints: With DRB1 most and HLA-C fewest, TCR association rates differed between HLA loci in a later analysis.

13 Jbeta primers and 60 Vbeta primers were used for the PCR. Sequencing used immunoSEQ multiplex PCR; TCRdb keeps in-frame clones, though not all of them. The data show about 120,000 clones, around 66% seen once. Per the germline V gene, CDR1 is LNHDA and CDR2 is SQIVND (reference sequence). V lost 5 bases and J 1 base, leaving 7 bases between the germline ends. CDR3 length: 13 residues. V gene TRBV19 combines with J gene TRBJ2-3; no clear D gene. The TCR sequence derives from a young man in good health and CMV-seronegative. What was sequenced was PBMCs. In nucleotides, the CDR3 is TGTGCCAGTAGTGACGCGGGCACAGATACGCAGTATTTT. It encodes CASSDAGTDTQYF.